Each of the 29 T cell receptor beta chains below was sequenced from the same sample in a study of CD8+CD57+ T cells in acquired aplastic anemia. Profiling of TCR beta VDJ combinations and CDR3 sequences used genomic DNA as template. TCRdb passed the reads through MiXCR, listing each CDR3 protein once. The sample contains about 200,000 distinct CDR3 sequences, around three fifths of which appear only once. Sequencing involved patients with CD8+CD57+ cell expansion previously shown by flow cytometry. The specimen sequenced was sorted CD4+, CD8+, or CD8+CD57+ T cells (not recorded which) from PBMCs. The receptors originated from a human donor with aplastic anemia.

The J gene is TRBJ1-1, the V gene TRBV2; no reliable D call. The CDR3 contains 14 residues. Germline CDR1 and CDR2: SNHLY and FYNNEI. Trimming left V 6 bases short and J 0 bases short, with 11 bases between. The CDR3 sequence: CASSAQQMNTEAFF. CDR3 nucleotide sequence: TGTGCCAGCAGCGCACAGCAAATGAACACTGAAGCTTTCTTT. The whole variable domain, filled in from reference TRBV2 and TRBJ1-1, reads EPEVTQTPSHQVTQMGQEVILRCVPISNHLYFYWYRQILGQKVEFLVSFYNNEISEKSEIFDDQFSVERPDGSNFTLKIRSTKLEDSAMYFCASSAQQMNTEAFFGQGTRLTVV.

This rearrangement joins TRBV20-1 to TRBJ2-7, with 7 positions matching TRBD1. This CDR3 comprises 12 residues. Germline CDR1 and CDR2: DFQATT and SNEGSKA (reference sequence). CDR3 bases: TGCATCGACAGGGCTCTCTACAATGAGCAGTACTTC. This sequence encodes CIDRALYNEQYF.

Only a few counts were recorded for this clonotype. CDR3 bases: TGTGCCAGCCATCCGGGACAGGTCTATAATTCACCCCTCCACTTT. Its protein product is CASHPGQVYNSPLHF. The genes are TRBV19 and TRBJ1-6; 8 bases are shared with TRBD1. The CDR3 is 15 residues long. J lost 3 bases, V lost 9 bases, and 7 bases had no gene match. The germline gives CDR1 LNHDA, CDR2 SQIVND (reference sequence).

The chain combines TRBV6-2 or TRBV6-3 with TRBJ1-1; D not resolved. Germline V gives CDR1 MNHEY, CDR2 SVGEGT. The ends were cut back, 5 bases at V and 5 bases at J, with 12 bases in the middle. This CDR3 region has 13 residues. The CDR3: CASSERRVTEAFF. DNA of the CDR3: TGTGCCAGCAGTGAACGAAGGGTTACTGAAGCTTTCTTT.

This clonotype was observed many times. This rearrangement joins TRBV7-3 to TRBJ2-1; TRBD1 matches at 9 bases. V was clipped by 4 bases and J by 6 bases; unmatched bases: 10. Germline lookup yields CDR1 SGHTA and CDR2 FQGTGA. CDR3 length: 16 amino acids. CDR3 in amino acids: CASSYAPQGAGNEQFF. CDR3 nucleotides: TGTGCCAGCAGCTACGCCCCACAGGGGGCGGGCAATGAGCAGTTCTTC.

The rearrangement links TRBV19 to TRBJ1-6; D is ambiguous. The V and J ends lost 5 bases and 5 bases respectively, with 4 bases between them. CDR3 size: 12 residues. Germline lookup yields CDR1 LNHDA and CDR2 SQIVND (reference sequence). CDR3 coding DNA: TGTGCCAGTAGTCGGGATAATTCACCCCTCCACTTT. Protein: CASSRDNSPLHF.

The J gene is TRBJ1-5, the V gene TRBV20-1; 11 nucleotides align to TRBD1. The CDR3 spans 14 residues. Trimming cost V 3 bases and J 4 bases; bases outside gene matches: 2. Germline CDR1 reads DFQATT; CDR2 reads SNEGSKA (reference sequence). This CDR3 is CSASRDRGNQPQHF. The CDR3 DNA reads TGCAGTGCTAGCCGGGACAGGGGGAATCAGCCCCAGCATTTT.

The CDR3 sequence is CSARVAGVGSYNEQFF. Here the CDR3 DNA reads TGCAGTGCTAGAGTAGCGGGAGTAGGGTCCTACAATGAGCAGTTCTTC. J is TRBJ2-1 and V is TRBV20-1, with TRBD2 matching over 9 bases. V gave up 1 base and J gave up 1 base; unmatched junction bases: 5. Germline assignment: CDR1 DFQATT and CDR2 SNEGSKA (reference sequence). The CDR3 length is 16 residues.

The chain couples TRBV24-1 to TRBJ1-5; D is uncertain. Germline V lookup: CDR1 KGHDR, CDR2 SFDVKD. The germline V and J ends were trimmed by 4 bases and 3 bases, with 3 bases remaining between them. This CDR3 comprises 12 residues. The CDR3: CATSDNNQPQHF. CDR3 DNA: TGTGCCACCAGTGACAACAATCAGCCCCAGCATTTT.

CDR3 nucleotides: TGTGCCCAGCCCCTAGCGCGGAGCTCCTACAATGAGCAGTTCTTC. It translates to CAQPLARSSYNEQFF. The gene calls are TRBV7-9 and TRBJ2-1; tentatively, D is TRBD2 (6 bases). This CDR3 spans 15 amino acids. V lost 11 bases, J lost 0 bases, and 17 bases lay in between. Per germline, CDR1 SEHNR and CDR2 FQNEAQ (reference sequence).

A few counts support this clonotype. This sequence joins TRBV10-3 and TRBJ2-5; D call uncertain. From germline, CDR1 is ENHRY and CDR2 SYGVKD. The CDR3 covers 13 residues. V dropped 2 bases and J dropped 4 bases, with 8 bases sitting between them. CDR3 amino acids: CAISEHMSETQYF. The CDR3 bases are TGTGCCATCAGTGAGCACATGTCAGAGACCCAGTACTTC.

The CDR3 sequence is CATSVGTGSGNTIYF. As DNA, the CDR3 is TGTGCCACCAGCGTTGGAACAGGGTCTGGAAACACCATATATTTT. The chain uses TRBV15 and TRBJ1-3, with TRBD1 as a possible D gene (6 bases). CDR3 length: 15 amino acids. Germline V gene lookup returns CDR1 LNHNV and CDR2 YYDKDF (reference sequence). V lost 5 bases and J 1 base, leaving 12 bases between the germline ends. The whole variable domain, filled in from reference TRBV15 and TRBJ1-3, reads DAMVIQNPRYQVTQFGKPVTLSCSQTLNHNVMYWYQQKSSQAPKLLFHYYDKDFNNEADTPDNFQSRRPNTSFCFLDIRSPGLGDTAMYLCATSVGTGSGNTIYFGEGSWLTVV.

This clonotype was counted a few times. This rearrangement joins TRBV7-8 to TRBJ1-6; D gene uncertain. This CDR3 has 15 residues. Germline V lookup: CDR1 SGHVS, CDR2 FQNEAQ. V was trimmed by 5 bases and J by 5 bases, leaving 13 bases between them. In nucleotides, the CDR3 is TGTGCCAGCAGCCTACGGGCCGGCGATAATTCACCCCTCCACTTT. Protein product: CASSLRAGDNSPLHF. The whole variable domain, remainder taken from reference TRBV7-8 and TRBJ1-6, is GAGVSQSPRYKVAKRGQDVALRCDPISGHVSLFWYQQALGQGPEFLTYFQNEAQLDKSGLPSDRFFAERPEGSVSTLKIQRTQQEDSAVYLCASSLRAGDNSPLHFGNGTRLTVT.

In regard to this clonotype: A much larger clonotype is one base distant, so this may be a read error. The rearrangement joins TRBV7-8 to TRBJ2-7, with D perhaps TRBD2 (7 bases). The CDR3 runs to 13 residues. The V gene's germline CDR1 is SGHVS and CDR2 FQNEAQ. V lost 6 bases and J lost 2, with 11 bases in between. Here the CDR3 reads CASRGGGAYEQYF. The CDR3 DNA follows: TGTGCCAGCAGGGGCGGGGGCGCCTACGAGCAGTACTTC.

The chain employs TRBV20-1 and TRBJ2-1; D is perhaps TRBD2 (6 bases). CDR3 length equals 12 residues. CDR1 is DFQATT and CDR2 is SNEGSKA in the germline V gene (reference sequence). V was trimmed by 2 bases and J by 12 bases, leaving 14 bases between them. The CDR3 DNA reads TGCAGTGCTAGACAACCGGACTACGGGCAGTTCTTC. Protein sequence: CSARQPDYGQFF.

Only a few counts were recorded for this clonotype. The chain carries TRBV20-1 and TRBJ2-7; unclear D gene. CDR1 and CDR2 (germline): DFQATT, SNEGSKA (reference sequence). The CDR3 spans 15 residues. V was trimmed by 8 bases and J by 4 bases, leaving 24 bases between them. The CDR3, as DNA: TGCAGTACCCCCCGAGAGGCCAGACGTAATTACGAGCAGTACTTC. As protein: CSTPREARRNYEQYF.

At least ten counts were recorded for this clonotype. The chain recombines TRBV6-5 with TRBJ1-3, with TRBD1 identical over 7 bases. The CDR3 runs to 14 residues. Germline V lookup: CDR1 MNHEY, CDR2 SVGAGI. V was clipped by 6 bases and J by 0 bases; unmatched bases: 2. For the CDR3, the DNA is TGTGCCAGCAGCCGACAGGGCTCTGGAAACACCATATATTTT. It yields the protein CASSRQGSGNTIYF.

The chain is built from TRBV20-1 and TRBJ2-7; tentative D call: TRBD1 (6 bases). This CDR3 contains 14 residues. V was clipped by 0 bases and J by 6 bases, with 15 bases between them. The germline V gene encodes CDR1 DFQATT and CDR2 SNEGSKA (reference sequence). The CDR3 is CSARDFGGGPEQYF. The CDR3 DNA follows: TGCAGTGCTAGAGATTTCGGTGGGGGCCCCGAGCAGTACTTC.

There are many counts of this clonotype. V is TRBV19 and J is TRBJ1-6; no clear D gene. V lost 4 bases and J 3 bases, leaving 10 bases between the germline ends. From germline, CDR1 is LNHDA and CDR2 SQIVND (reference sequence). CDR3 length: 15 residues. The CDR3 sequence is CASSSGSDYNSPLHF. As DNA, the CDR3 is TGTGCCAGTAGTAGCGGCAGCGACTATAATTCACCCCTCCACTTT.

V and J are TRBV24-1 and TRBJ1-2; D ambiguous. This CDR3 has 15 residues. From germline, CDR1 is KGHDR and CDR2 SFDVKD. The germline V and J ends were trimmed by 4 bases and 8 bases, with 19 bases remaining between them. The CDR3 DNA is TGTGCCACCAGTGACCCCGATCAATCTAGAGAGGGCTACACCTTC. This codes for CATSDPDQSREGYTF.

The CDR3 DNA reads TGTGCCAGCAGCTTAGCCGGCGGGGAGCTGTTTTTT. Encoded protein: CASSLAGGELFF. V usage is TRBV7-8 and J usage is TRBJ2-2; no reliable D call. Deletions cut 0 bases from V and 7 bases from J, with 3 bases between. The CDR3 runs 12 residues. Germline CDR1 is SGHVS and CDR2 is FQNEAQ.

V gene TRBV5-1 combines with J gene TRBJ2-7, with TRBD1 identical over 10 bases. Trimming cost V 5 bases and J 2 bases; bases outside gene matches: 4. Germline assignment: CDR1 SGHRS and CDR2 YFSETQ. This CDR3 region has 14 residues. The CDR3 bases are TGCGCCAGCAGGAGGACAGGGGGGACCTACGAGCAGTACTTC. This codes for CASRRTGGTYEQYF.

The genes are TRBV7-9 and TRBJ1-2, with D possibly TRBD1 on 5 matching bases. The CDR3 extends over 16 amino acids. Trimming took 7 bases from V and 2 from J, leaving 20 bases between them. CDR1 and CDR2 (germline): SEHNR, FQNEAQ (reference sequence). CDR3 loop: CASTPNQGLGNYGYTF. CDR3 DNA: TGTGCCAGCACACCCAATCAGGGTCTAGGGAACTATGGCTACACCTTC.

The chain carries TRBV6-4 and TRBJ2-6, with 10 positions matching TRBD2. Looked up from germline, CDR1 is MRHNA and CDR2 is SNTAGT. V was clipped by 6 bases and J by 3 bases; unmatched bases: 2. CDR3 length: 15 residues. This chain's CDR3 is CASSLAGDGANVLTF. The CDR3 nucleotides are TGTGCCAGCAGCCTAGCGGGGGATGGGGCCAACGTCCTGACTTTC.

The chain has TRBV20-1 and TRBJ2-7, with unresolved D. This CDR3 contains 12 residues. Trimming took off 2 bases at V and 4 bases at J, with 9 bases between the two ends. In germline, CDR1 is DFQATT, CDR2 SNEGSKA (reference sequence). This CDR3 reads CSARNRRYEQYF. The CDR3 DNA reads TGCAGTGCTAGAAATCGGCGGTACGAGCAGTACTTC.

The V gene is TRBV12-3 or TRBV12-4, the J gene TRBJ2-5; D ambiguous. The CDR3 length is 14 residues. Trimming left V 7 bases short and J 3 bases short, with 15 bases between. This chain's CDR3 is CASTPAPLEETQYF. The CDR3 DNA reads TGTGCCAGCACCCCAGCCCCGCTTGAAGAGACCCAGTACTTC.

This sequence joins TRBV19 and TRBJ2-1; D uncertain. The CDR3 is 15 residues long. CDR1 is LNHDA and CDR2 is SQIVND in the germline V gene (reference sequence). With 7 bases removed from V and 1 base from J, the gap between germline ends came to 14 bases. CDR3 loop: CASTFEAVSYNEQFF. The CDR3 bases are TGTGCCAGTACGTTCGAAGCCGTATCCTACAATGAGCAGTTCTTC.

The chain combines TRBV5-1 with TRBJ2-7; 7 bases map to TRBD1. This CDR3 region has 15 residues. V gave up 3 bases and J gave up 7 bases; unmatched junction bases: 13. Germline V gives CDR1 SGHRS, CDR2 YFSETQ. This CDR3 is CASSSGQAWLGEQYF. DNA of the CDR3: TGCGCCAGCAGCTCTGGACAGGCGTGGTTGGGAGAGCAGTACTTC.

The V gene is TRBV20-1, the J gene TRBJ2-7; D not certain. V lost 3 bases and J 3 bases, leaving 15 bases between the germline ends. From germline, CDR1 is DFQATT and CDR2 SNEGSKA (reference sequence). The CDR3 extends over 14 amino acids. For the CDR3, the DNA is TGCAGTGCTAGCCCCGGCGAACTGCGCTACGAGCAGTACTTC. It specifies CSASPGELRYEQYF.